This is a list of T cell receptor beta chains from one sample in a study of CD4 T cells in relation to SARS-CoV-2 and coronaviruses. Produced via immunoSEQ multiplex PCR; TCRdb's table is partial and in-frame only. The table has around 35,000 clones, approximately 85% seen once. Input material: memory CD4+ T cells from PBMCs. These receptors all stem from an adult with COVID-19. Each CDR3 is given with its conserved first and last residue. Each record gives: V gene, J gene, clone size, D gene, CDR3 protein, CDR3 DNA. D genes are given only for firm matches. Size is stated for part of the rows, as once, few or many counts, or as a class when the clone is expanded.

v_gene: TRBV27; j_gene: TRBJ2-1; abundance: NA; d_gene: TRBD2; CDR3aa: CASKRPGTTYNEQFF; CDR3nt: TGTGCCAGCAAACGTCCCGGGACTACGTACAATGAGCAGTTCTTC
v_gene: TRBV28; j_gene: TRBJ1-5; abundance: NA; d_gene: TRBD1; CDR3aa: CASYPGQGNQPQHF; CDR3nt: TGTGCCAGTTATCCCGGACAGGGCAATCAGCCCCAGCATTTT
v_gene: TRBV5-6; j_gene: TRBJ2-1; abundance: NA; d_gene: NA; CDR3aa: CASSFFDVTLYNEQFF; CDR3nt: TGTGCCAGCAGCTTTTTCGACGTCACCCTCTACAATGAGCAGTTCTTC
v_gene: TRBV7-9; j_gene: TRBJ2-1; abundance: NA; d_gene: TRBD2; CDR3aa: CASSSSGTSGIGEQFF; CDR3nt: TGTGCCAGCAGCTCATCCGGGACTAGCGGAATAGGAGAGCAGTTCTTC
v_gene: TRBV6-5; j_gene: TRBJ1-1; abundance: NA; d_gene: NA; CDR3aa: CASSSPVAAFF; CDR3nt: TGTGCCAGCAGCAGTCCGGTAGCGGCTTTCTTT
v_gene: TRBV30; j_gene: TRBJ2-3; abundance: NA; d_gene: NA; CDR3aa: CAWSELESPLPGLDTQYF; CDR3nt: TGTGCCTGGAGTGAATTGGAGTCCCCCCTACCGGGATTAGATACGCAGTATTTT
v_gene: TRBV6-5; j_gene: TRBJ1-1; abundance: NA; d_gene: NA; CDR3aa: CASSYFGRENTEAFF; CDR3nt: TGTGCCAGCAGTTACTTCGGCAGAGAGAACACTGAAGCTTTCTTT
v_gene: TRBV5-1; j_gene: TRBJ1-4; abundance: NA; d_gene: TRBD1; CDR3aa: CASSPGQGGKLFF; CDR3nt: TGCGCCAGCAGCCCGGGACAGGGGGGAAAACTGTTTTTT
v_gene: TRBV18; j_gene: TRBJ2-5; abundance: NA; d_gene: NA; CDR3aa: CASSPRPALYQETQYF; CDR3nt: TGTGCCAGCTCACCACGACCGGCTTTGTACCAAGAGACCCAGTACTTC
v_gene: TRBV7-3; j_gene: TRBJ2-1; abundance: NA; d_gene: NA; CDR3aa: CASSFWRRAPNEQFF; CDR3nt: TGTGCCAGCAGCTTTTGGCGGAGAGCCCCCAATGAGCAGTTCTTC
v_gene: TRBV10-3; j_gene: TRBJ1-2; abundance: NA; d_gene: NA; CDR3aa: CAISEGLASGYTF; CDR3nt: TGTGCCATCAGTGAGGGACTGGCAAGCGGCTACACCTTC
v_gene: TRBV27; j_gene: TRBJ2-3; abundance: few; d_gene: NA; CDR3aa: CASSFFGFSDTQYF; CDR3nt: TGTGCCAGCAGTTTCTTTGGGTTTTCAGATACGCAGTATTTT